This TCR beta chain was retrieved from a study of blood T cell repertoires in COVID-19. Study-wide background: The samples span acute and convalescent COVID-19 from the United States, Italy and Spain. The analysed material was cDNA or gDNA that came from T cells, B-cell-depleted T cells, or PBMCs.

Here immunoSEQ multiplex PCR was the method, and the copy in TCRdb shows in-frame clones only, minus some. The sample holds 200,000 to 300,000 clones, 70% to 90% seen once. The CDR3 consists of 15 residues. Germline values: CDR1 SGHAT, CDR2 FQNNGV. Trimming removed 5 bases from V and 0 bases from J, with 11 bases in between. Sequenced input: peripheral blood. The rearrangement links TRBV11-2 to TRBJ1-3; TRBD1 might be the D (6 bases). The sequence derives from a woman aged 60 to 75 with active or convalescent COVID-19. CDR3 amino acids: CASSPGHLSGNTIYF. The CDR3 coding sequence is TGTGCCAGCAGCCCGGGACATCTCTCTGGAAACACCATATATTTT.